A single T cell receptor (beta chain) is shown here with its context. The antigen remains unidentified. The V and J ends lost 11 bases and 4 bases, in that order; junction bases with no gene match: 8. The length of the CDR3 is 14 residues. Per the germline V gene, CDR1 is MNHNS and CDR2 is SASEGT. The source of the sample is a study of response to subunit inactivated influenza vaccine. General study points: The authors proposed limited new T cell recruitment per seasonal influenza vaccination.

Via MiXCR, TCRdb re-called the RT-PCR reads, giving one row per CDR3 protein. The table shows about 830,000 distinct CDR3 sequences, with 18% occurring only once. Sample: PBMCs from blood, taken roughly 5 days after vaccination. The chain has TRBV6-1 and TRBJ2-2; 9 nucleotides match TRBD1. The clonotype was recovered from a man aged 50-59 years who received an inactivated influenza vaccine. DNA of the CDR3: TGTGCCGGACAGGGGAGGTCGGGCACCGGGGAGCTGTTTTTT. It codes for CAGQGRSGTGELFF.